A single sample is the source of the 11 T cell receptor beta chains below, sequenced in a study of blood T cell repertoires in COVID-19. Profiling relied on immunoSEQ multiplex PCR, and the TCRdb table lists in-frame clones only, not all of them. The repertoire holds some 250,000 clones, with approximately 80% as singletons. Sample: peripheral blood. The receptors originated from a woman over 75 with acute or convalescent COVID-19.

The count of this clone is one. This chain uses TRBV19 with TRBJ1-5, with TRBD1 matching over 10 bases. This CDR3 spans 19 amino acids. Germline-derived CDR1 and CDR2 are LNHDA and SQIVND (reference sequence). With 0 bases clipped from V and 1 base from J, the junction kept 9 bases outside the gene matches. This CDR3 is CASSIDRGGQGPSNQPQHF. The DNA for the CDR3 is TGTGCCAGTAGTATAGATAGAGGGGGACAGGGGCCGAGCAATCAGCCCCAGCATTTT.

V is TRBV7-8 and J is TRBJ2-3; TRBD2 agrees at 11 bases. This CDR3 region has 17 residues. Germline V gives CDR1 SGHVS, CDR2 FQNEAQ. V gave up 5 bases and J gave up 0 bases; unmatched junction bases: 7. CDR3 in amino acids: CASSDGTSGTSTDTQYF. CDR3 in DNA: TGTGCCAGCAGCGATGGGACTAGCGGTACTAGCACAGATACGCAGTATTTT.

The gene calls are TRBV4-2 and TRBJ1-2, with D possibly being TRBD1 (6 bases). Germline CDR1 LGHNA, CDR2 YNFKEQ. The V and J ends lost 0 bases and 4 bases respectively, with 15 bases between them. This CDR3 has 16 residues. The CDR3 coding sequence is TGTGCCAGCAGCCAAGATAAGTTTGACAGGTTCTATGGCTACACCTTC. As protein: CASSQDKFDRFYGYTF.

This chain uses TRBV2 with TRBJ2-2; maybe TRBD1 (6 bases). The length of the CDR3 is 13 residues. CDR1 and CDR2 (germline): SNHLY, FYNNEI. V was pared by 7 bases and J by 3 bases, with 9 bases between. The CDR3 sequence: CASKRGYTGELFF. The CDR3 DNA reads TGTGCCAGCAAGAGGGGGTACACCGGGGAGCTGTTTTTT.

The V and J genes are TRBV28 and TRBJ1-6, with TRBD1 as a possible D gene (6 bases). The CDR3 totals 15 residues. Looked up from germline, CDR1 is MDHEN and CDR2 is SYDVKM. V was trimmed by 7 bases and J by 4 bases, leaving 14 bases between them. The CDR3 nucleotides are TGTGCCAGCAAACCGGGACACCCTTATAATTCACCCCTCCACTTT. Translating gives CASKPGHPYNSPLHF.

The rearrangement joins TRBV5-8 to TRBJ2-1; TRBD2 is a possible D gene (7 bases). V gave up 4 bases and J gave up 7 bases, with 21 bases separating them. The CDR3 has 16 residues. Looked up from germline, CDR1 is SGHTS and CDR2 is YDEGEE. CDR3 bases: TGTGCCAGCAGCCTCAGGGGAGGGGTGGTGAGGAATGAGCAGTTCTTC. It yields the protein CASSLRGGVVRNEQFF.

V and J are TRBV7-9 and TRBJ1-1; 9 bases line up with TRBD1. The CDR3 is made up of 15 amino acids. Germline lookup yields CDR1 SEHNR and CDR2 FQNEAQ (reference sequence). Trimming took 5 bases from V and 5 from J; bases not matched to a gene: 9. CDR3 in DNA: TGTGCCAGCAGCGCAACAGGGGGCTCCGCGACTGAAGCTTTCTTT. It specifies CASSATGGSATEAFF.

The V call is TRBV6-5, the J call TRBJ1-2; 9 nucleotides agree with TRBD1. CDR1 and CDR2 from the germline V gene are MNHEY and SVGAGI. J gave up 8 bases and V 7 bases, and 14 bases lay outside the gene matches. The CDR3 is made up of 15 amino acids. Here the CDR3 DNA reads TGTGCCAGCAACCCGGACAGGGGTGATGTTCGGGGCTACACCTTC. It codes for CASNPDRGDVRGYTF.

The gene calls are TRBV6-1 and TRBJ2-7; TRBD2 might be the D (5 bases). V was pared by 3 bases and J by 2 bases, with 11 bases between. The germline gives CDR1 MNHNS, CDR2 SASEGT. The CDR3 totals 14 residues. CDR3 loop: CASSEVGGPYEQYF. CDR3 DNA sequence: TGTGCCAGCAGTGAGGTTGGAGGCCCCTACGAGCAGTACTTC.

V and J are TRBV6-5 and TRBJ1-6; D remains ambiguous. The CDR3 has 16 residues. V was pared by 4 bases and J by 0 bases, with 10 bases between. Germline values: CDR1 MNHEY, CDR2 SVGAGI. The CDR3 coding sequence is TGTGCCAGCAGTTCTGGTTGGAGCTCCTATAATTCACCCCTCCACTTT. Its translation is CASSSGWSSYNSPLHF.

This chain connects TRBV9 to TRBJ2-7; D perhaps matches TRBD1 (6 bases). This CDR3 is 12 amino acids long. The ends were cut back, 1 base at V and 6 bases at J, with 8 bases in the middle. Germline V lookup: CDR1 SGDLS, CDR2 YYNGEE. DNA for the CDR3: TGTGCCAGCAGCGTAACGGACAGCGAGCAGTACTTC. It is translated as CASSVTDSEQYF.